These T cell receptor beta chains were read from a single sample in a study of T cells after yellow fever vaccination. A single record per CDR3 protein comes from TCRdb applying MiXCR to the 5' RACE reads. Of about 320,000 distinct CDR3 sequences in the sample, around 6.8% were seen once. The sample was PBMCs, taken about 49 days after the first yellow fever vaccination. These receptor sequences come from a man younger than 35 who received the YFV17D yellow fever vaccine. The CDR3 runs from the conserved cysteine through the conserved F or W. Fields, in order: J gene, CDR3 length, V gene, clone size, D gene, CDR3 DNA, CDR3 protein. A D gene is named only where the DNA matches it firmly. Expanded clones are given a class, and other clones once, few, many or no size at all.

J gene: TRBJ1-2; CDR3 length: 15; V gene: TRBV19; clone size: few; D gene: TRBD1; CDR3 DNA: TGTGCCAGTAGCACCCTCCGGTGGGACAGGAATGGCTACACCTTC; CDR3 protein: CASSTLRWDRNGYTF
J gene: TRBJ1-2; CDR3 length: 15; V gene: TRBV12-3/TRBV12-4; clone size: few; D gene: -; CDR3 DNA: TGTGCCAGCAGCCACCTGCGGGATTCGATTTATGGCTACACCTTC; CDR3 protein: CASSHLRDSIYGYTF
J gene: TRBJ2-1; CDR3 length: 13; V gene: TRBV10-3; clone size: few; D gene: -; CDR3 DNA: TGTGCCATCAGTGAGTCGACTGAAATAGGGGTCCACTTC; CDR3 protein: CAISESTEIGVHF
J gene: TRBJ1-2; CDR3 length: 15; V gene: TRBV4-3; clone size: -; D gene: -; CDR3 DNA: TGCGCCAGCAGCCAAATAATTCAGGGGAACTATGGCTACACCTTC; CDR3 protein: CASSQIIQGNYGYTF
J gene: TRBJ2-1; CDR3 length: 14; V gene: TRBV24-1; clone size: many; D gene: -; CDR3 DNA: TGTGCCACCAGTGATTTATACAGAGACAATGAGCAGTTCTTC; CDR3 protein: CATSDLYRDNEQFF
J gene: TRBJ2-3; CDR3 length: 12; V gene: TRBV5-1; clone size: many; D gene: -; CDR3 DNA: TGCGCCAGCAGCGGCATCACAGATACGCAGTATTTT; CDR3 protein: CASSGITDTQYF
J gene: TRBJ1-1; CDR3 length: 16; V gene: TRBV7-6; clone size: few; D gene: -; CDR3 DNA: TGTGCCAGCAGCTTAGCGCAGGGAAGGGTGAACACTGAAGCTTTCTTT; CDR3 protein: CASSLAQGRVNTEAFF
J gene: TRBJ1-1; CDR3 length: 17; V gene: TRBV4-3; clone size: -; D gene: -; CDR3 DNA: TGCGCCAGCAGCCAAGAGGAGATAGTCCGGGAGAGCACTGAAGCTTTCTTT; CDR3 protein: CASSQEEIVRESTEAFF
J gene: TRBJ2-7; CDR3 length: 13; V gene: TRBV7-2; clone size: few; D gene: -; CDR3 DNA: TGTGCCAGCAGTTTTCACCATCCGGGAGAGCAGTACTTC; CDR3 protein: CASSFHHPGEQYF
J gene: TRBJ1-5; CDR3 length: 15; V gene: TRBV7-2; clone size: many; D gene: -; CDR3 DNA: TGTGCCAGCAGCTTAGTTCTGGGCCAGGGCTGGTCCCAGCATTTT; CDR3 protein: CASSLVLGQGWSQHF
J gene: TRBJ1-5; CDR3 length: 12; V gene: TRBV7-9; clone size: few; D gene: -; CDR3 DNA: TGTGCCAGCCAGCCAGTTAATCAGCCCCAGCATTTT; CDR3 protein: CASQPVNQPQHF
J gene: TRBJ2-7; CDR3 length: 15; V gene: TRBV18; clone size: -; D gene: -; CDR3 DNA: TGTGCCAGCTCAGGGATTGGAACAGCGCTGGGGGAGCAGTACTTC; CDR3 protein: CASSGIGTALGEQYF
J gene: TRBJ2-1; CDR3 length: 15; V gene: TRBV29-1; clone size: -; D gene: TRBD2; CDR3 DNA: TGCAGCGTTTGGGGGGGACTAGCGGGGGACAATGAGCAGTTCTTC; CDR3 protein: CSVWGGLAGDNEQFF
J gene: TRBJ2-1; CDR3 length: 11; V gene: TRBV2; clone size: many; D gene: -; CDR3 DNA: TGTGCCAGCAGTGACTGGGGTGAGCAGTTCTTC; CDR3 protein: CASSDWGEQFF
J gene: TRBJ2-2; CDR3 length: 16; V gene: TRBV7-9; clone size: few; D gene: -; CDR3 DNA: TGTGCCAGCACCGAGGGGTGGCTGGGACCCACCGGGGAGCTGTTTTTT; CDR3 protein: CASTEGWLGPTGELFF
J gene: TRBJ2-3; CDR3 length: 13; V gene: TRBV11-2; clone size: -; D gene: -; CDR3 DNA: TGTGCCAGCAGCTTCGGGGATCCAGATACGCAGTATTTT; CDR3 protein: CASSFGDPDTQYF
J gene: TRBJ1-5; CDR3 length: 14; V gene: TRBV12-3/TRBV12-4; clone size: few; D gene: -; CDR3 DNA: TGTGCCAGCGCGACAGCCATGCTGAACCAGCCCCAGCATTTT; CDR3 protein: CASATAMLNQPQHF
J gene: TRBJ2-2; CDR3 length: 16; V gene: TRBV20-1; clone size: few; D gene: TRBD1; CDR3 DNA: TGCAGTGCTAGGGCAACAGGGGCGCGGATCACCGGGGAGCTGTTTTTT; CDR3 protein: CSARATGARITGELFF
J gene: TRBJ1-2; CDR3 length: 17; V gene: TRBV4-3; clone size: many; D gene: TRBD1; CDR3 DNA: TGCGCCAGCAGCCAAGCCCCGGGAGGGACAGGGAACTATGGCTACACCTTC; CDR3 protein: CASSQAPGGTGNYGYTF
J gene: TRBJ1-3; CDR3 length: 14; V gene: TRBV5-1; clone size: few; D gene: TRBD1; CDR3 DNA: TGCGCCAGCAGCTTGGAGGGACAGGGAAACACCATATATTTT; CDR3 protein: CASSLEGQGNTIYF
J gene: TRBJ1-2; CDR3 length: 12; V gene: TRBV2; clone size: few; D gene: -; CDR3 DNA: TGTGCCAGCAGTGTAGGTTTGTCCCGCCGCACCTTC; CDR3 protein: CASSVGLSRRTF
J gene: TRBJ2-5; CDR3 length: 13; V gene: TRBV12-3/TRBV12-4; clone size: many; D gene: -; CDR3 DNA: TGTGCCAGCAAGCGGGACAGCTCAGAGACCCAGTACTTC; CDR3 protein: CASKRDSSETQYF
J gene: TRBJ1-1; CDR3 length: 14; V gene: TRBV5-1; clone size: -; D gene: -; CDR3 DNA: TGCGCCAGCAGCTTGACCAGCCTTAACACTGAAGCTTTCTTT; CDR3 protein: CASSLTSLNTEAFF
J gene: TRBJ2-1; CDR3 length: 17; V gene: TRBV4-1; clone size: few; D gene: TRBD1; CDR3 DNA: TGCGCCAGCAGCCAAGAAACAGGGGTTATCTCCTACAATGAGCAGTTCTTC; CDR3 protein: CASSQETGVISYNEQFF
J gene: TRBJ2-7; CDR3 length: 16; V gene: TRBV4-2; clone size: few; D gene: TRBD1; CDR3 DNA: TGTGCCAGCAGCCGGGACAGCGGCATAAGCTCCTACGAGCAGTACTTC; CDR3 protein: CASSRDSGISSYEQYF
J gene: TRBJ2-2; CDR3 length: 13; V gene: TRBV6-1; clone size: -; D gene: -; CDR3 DNA: TGTGCCAGTGACCACAGGGAATCCGGGGAGCTGTTTTTT; CDR3 protein: CASDHRESGELFF
J gene: TRBJ2-1; CDR3 length: 15; V gene: TRBV11-2; clone size: -; D gene: -; CDR3 DNA: TGTGCCAGCAGCTTAGAGGGCAGCCCCCACAATGAGCAGTTCTTC; CDR3 protein: CASSLEGSPHNEQFF
J gene: TRBJ2-1; CDR3 length: 16; V gene: TRBV4-1; clone size: many; D gene: -; CDR3 DNA: TGCGCCAGCAGCCAAGATCCTACGGGCCGAACGGATGAGCAGTTCTTC; CDR3 protein: CASSQDPTGRTDEQFF